This T cell receptor beta chain emerged from a study of neurological immune-mediated disorders. This clonotype was found many times. TCRdb recomputed calls from the 5' RACE reads with MiXCR, one row per CDR3 protein. The sample yields about 62,000 distinct CDR3 sequences, 3% to 4% seen once. Germline assignment: CDR1 SGHRS and CDR2 YFSETQ. The ends were cut back, 4 bases at V and 5 bases at J, with 12 bases in the middle. CDR3 length: 13 amino acids. Sequenced sample: PBMCs. This receptor was obtained from a woman aged 45-60 years with multiple sclerosis. V is TRBV5-1 and J is TRBJ2-5, with D unresolved. Here the CDR3 reads CASSPITPETQYF. CDR3 DNA sequence: TGCGCCAGCAGCCCCATTACTCCCGAGACCCAGTACTTC.